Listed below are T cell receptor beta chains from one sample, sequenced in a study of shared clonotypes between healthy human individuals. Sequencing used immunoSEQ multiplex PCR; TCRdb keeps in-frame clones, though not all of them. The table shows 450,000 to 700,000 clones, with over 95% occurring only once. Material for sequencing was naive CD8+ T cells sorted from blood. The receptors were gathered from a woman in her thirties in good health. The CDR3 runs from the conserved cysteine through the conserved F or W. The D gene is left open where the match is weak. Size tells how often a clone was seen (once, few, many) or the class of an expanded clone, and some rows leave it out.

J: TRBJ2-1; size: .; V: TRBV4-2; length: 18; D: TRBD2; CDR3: CASSQDGGLAGGDNEQFF; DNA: TGTGCCAGCAGCCAAGATGGGGGGCTAGCGGGAGGCGACAATGAGCAGTTCTTC
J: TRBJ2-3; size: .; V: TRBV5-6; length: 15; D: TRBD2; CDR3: CASSFSGFYTDTQYF; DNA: TGTGCCAGCAGCTTTAGCGGGTTTTACACAGATACGCAGTATTTT
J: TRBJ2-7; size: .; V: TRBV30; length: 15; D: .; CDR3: CAWRQLRDTSYEQYF; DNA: TGTGCCTGGAGGCAGCTCCGGGACACATCCTACGAGCAGTACTTC
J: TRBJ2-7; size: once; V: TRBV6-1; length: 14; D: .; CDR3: CASSDPGDSYEQYF; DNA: TGTGCCAGCAGTGATCCAGGAGACTCCTACGAGCAGTACTTC
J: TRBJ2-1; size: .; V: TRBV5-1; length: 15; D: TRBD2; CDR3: CASQNGLAVYNEQFF; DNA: TGCGCCAGCCAAAACGGACTAGCGGTTTACAATGAGCAGTTCTTC
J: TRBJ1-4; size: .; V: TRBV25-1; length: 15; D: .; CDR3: CASSESQGRYEKLFF; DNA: TGTGCCAGCAGTGAATCGCAGGGGAGGTATGAAAAACTGTTTTTT
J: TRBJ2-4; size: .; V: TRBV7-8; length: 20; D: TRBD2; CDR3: CASSLGSPGLAGVPANIQYF; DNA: TGTGCCAGCAGCTTGGGATCTCCGGGACTAGCGGGAGTCCCTGCAAACATTCAGTACTTC
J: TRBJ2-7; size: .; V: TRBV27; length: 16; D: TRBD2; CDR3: CASSLRSGLVFYEQYF; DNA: TGTGCCAGCAGTTTAAGATCGGGACTAGTCTTCTACGAGCAGTACTTC
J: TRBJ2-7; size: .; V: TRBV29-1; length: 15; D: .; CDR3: CSVAGTTIGGYEQYF; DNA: TGCAGCGTTGCAGGGACGACAATCGGGGGCTACGAGCAGTACTTC
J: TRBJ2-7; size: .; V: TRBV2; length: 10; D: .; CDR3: CASSQDEQYF; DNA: TGTGCCAGCAGTCAGGACGAGCAGTACTTC
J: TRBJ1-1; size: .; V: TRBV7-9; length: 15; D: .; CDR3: CASSLLSGRGTEAFF; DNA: TGTGCCAGCAGCTTACTTTCCGGGAGAGGTACTGAAGCTTTCTTT
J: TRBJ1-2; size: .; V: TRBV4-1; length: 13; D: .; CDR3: CASSLVDSYGYTF; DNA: TGCGCCAGCAGCCTCGTCGACAGCTATGGCTACACCTTC
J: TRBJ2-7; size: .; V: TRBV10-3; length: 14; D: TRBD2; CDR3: CAINGPETSGEQYF; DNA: TGTGCCATCAATGGGCCCGAGACTAGCGGAGAGCAGTACTTC
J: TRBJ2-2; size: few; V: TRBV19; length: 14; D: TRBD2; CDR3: CASLAGGKSGELFF; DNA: TGTGCCAGCCTAGCGGGAGGGAAGTCCGGGGAGCTGTTTTTT
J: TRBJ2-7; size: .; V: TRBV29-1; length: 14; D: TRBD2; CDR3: CSVAGGGSSYEQYF; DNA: TGCAGCGTTGCGGGAGGGGGGAGCTCCTACGAGCAGTACTTC
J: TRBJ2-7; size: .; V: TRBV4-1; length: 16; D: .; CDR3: CASSQESGLSSYEQYF; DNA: TGCGCCAGCAGCCAAGAGAGCGGGCTTAGCTCCTACGAGCAGTACTTC
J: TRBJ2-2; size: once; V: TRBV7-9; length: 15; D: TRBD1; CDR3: CASSLEGGNTGELFF; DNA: TGTGCCAGCAGCTTAGAAGGGGGCAACACCGGGGAGCTGTTTTTT
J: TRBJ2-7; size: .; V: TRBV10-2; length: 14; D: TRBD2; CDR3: CASSSGRGRFEQYF; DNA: TGCGCCAGCAGTAGTGGGAGGGGACGTTTCGAGCAGTACTTC
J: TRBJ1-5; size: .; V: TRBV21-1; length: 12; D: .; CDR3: CASRKGLQPQHF; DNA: TGTGCCAGCAGGAAAGGGTTGCAGCCCCAGCATTTT
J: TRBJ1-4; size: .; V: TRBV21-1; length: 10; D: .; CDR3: CAGVHEKLFF; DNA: TGTGCCGGGGTACATGAAAAACTGTTTTTT
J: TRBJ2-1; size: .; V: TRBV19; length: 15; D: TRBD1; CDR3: CASSIAGQGADEQFF; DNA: TGTGCCAGTAGTATCGCTGGACAGGGGGCCGATGAGCAGTTCTTC
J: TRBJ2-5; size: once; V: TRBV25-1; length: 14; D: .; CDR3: CASSESGYQETQYF; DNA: TGTGCCAGCAGTGAATCAGGGTACCAAGAGACCCAGTACTTC
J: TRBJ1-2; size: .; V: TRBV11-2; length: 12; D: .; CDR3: CASSLGGNGYTF; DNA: TGTGCCAGCAGCTTAGGAGGGAATGGCTACACCTTC
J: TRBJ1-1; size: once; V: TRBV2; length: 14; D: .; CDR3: CASSETPRGTEAFF; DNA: TGTGCCAGCAGCGAGACTCCCCGGGGGACTGAAGCTTTCTTT
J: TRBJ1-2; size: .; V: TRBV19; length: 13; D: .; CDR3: CASSMDDRNGYTF; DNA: TGTGCCAGTAGTATGGACGACAGAAATGGCTACACCTTC
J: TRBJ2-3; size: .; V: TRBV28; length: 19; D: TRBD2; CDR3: CASSLGTAGEGITTDTQYF; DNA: TGTGCCAGCAGTTTAGGTACTGCGGGAGAGGGGATTACCACAGATACGCAGTATTTT
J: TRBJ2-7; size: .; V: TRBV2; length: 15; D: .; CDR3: CASSEGAGDLYEQYF; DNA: TGTGCCAGCAGTGAAGGGGCCGGCGATCTCTACGAGCAGTACTTC
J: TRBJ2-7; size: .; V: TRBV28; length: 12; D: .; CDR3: CASSNESYEQYF; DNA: TGTGCCAGCAGTAACGAATCCTACGAGCAGTACTTC
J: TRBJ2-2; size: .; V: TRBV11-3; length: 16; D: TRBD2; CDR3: CASSPTSGRVTGELFF; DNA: TGTGCCAGCAGCCCGACTAGCGGGAGGGTCACCGGGGAGCTGTTTTTT
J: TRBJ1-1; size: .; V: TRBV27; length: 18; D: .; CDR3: CASSLSVLSGVGNTEAFF; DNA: TGTGCCAGCAGTTTATCGGTTCTGTCTGGGGTGGGGAACACTGAAGCTTTCTTT
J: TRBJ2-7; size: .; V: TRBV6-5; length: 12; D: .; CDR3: CASSLDSYEQYF; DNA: TGTGCCAGCAGCCTTGACAGCTACGAGCAGTACTTC
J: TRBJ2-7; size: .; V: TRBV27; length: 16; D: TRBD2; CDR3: CASSLLLAGEVYEQYF; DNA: TGTGCCAGCAGTTTATTACTAGCGGGAGAAGTATATGAGCAGTACTTC
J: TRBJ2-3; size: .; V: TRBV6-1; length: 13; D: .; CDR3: CASSEVPTDTQYF; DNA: TGTGCCAGCAGTGAAGTCCCCACAGATACGCAGTATTTT
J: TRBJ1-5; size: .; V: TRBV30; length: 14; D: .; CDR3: CAWAQTANNQPQHF; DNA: TGTGCCTGGGCCCAGACGGCAAACAATCAGCCCCAGCATTTT
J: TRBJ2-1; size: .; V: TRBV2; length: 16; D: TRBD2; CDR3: CASSGEGRGPYNEQFF; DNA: TGTGCCAGCAGTGGCGAGGGGAGGGGTCCCTACAATGAGCAGTTCTTC
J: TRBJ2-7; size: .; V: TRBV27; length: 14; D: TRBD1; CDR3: CASSLPGQTYEQYF; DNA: TGTGCCAGCAGCTTACCGGGACAGACCTACGAGCAGTACTTC
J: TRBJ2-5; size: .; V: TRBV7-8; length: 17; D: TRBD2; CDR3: CASSLSASGGFWETQYF; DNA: TGTGCCAGCAGCTTATCGGCTAGCGGAGGCTTTTGGGAGACCCAGTACTTC
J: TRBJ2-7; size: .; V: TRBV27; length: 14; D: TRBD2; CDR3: CASSSTAGSYEQYF; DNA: TGTGCCAGCAGTTCGACAGCGGGGTCCTACGAGCAGTACTTC
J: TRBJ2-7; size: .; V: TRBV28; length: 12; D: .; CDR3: CASSLGAHEQYF; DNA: TGTGCCAGCAGTTTAGGGGCCCACGAGCAGTACTTC
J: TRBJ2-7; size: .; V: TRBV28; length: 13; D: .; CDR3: CASMEGQSYEQYF; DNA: TGTGCCAGTATGGAGGGGCAGTCCTACGAGCAGTACTTC